Presented here are 12 T cell receptor beta chains from one specimen sequenced in a study of blood T cell repertoires in COVID-19 (dated by TCRdb to 2020 to 2021). Library construction relied on the immunoSEQ multiplex PCR assay. Held by TCRdb, this immuneACCESS table contains in-frame sequences only and omits some clones. Under half of the omission traces to an unresolved V gene where checked; the cause of the rest is unknown. The sample yields about 81,000 clones; more than 75% were counted once. The ten largest clones capture 6.5% to 8% of the sample. Source material: peripheral blood. These receptors all come from a human donor in a cohort sampled during active COVID-19.

V and J are TRBV5-8 and TRBJ2-2; TRBD2 matches at 9 bases. Germline-derived CDR1 and CDR2 are SGHTS and YDEGEE. The V gene end was trimmed by 4 bases and the J gene end by 7 bases; junction bases not matched to a gene: 11. There are 16 residues in the CDR3. The CDR3: CASSPWVAGVIGELFF. As DNA, the CDR3 is TGTGCCAGCAGCCCGTGGGTAGCGGGGGTTATCGGGGAGCTGTTTTTT.

The V gene is TRBV25-1, the J gene TRBJ2-3; 11 nucleotides align to TRBD2. The V segment lost 4 bases and the J segment 0 bases; nucleotides outside the gene matches: 9. Germline V gene lookup returns CDR1 MGHDK and CDR2 SYGVNS. The CDR3 contains 18 residues. The CDR3 bases are TGTGCCAGCAGTGCCGGCCGATCTAGCGGGGGGAGCACAGATACGCAGTATTTT. Amino acid sequence: CASSAGRSSGGSTDTQYF. Full variable domain (rest looked up from reference TRBV25-1 and TRBJ2-3): EADIYQTPRYLVIGTGKKITLECSQTMGHDKMYWYQQDPGMELHLIHYSYGVNSTEKGDLSSESTVSRIRTEHFPLTLESARPSHTSQYLCASSAGRSSGGSTDTQYFGPGTRLTVL.

The CDR3 region is CASSPGGNTGELFF. The CDR3 DNA sequence: TGTGCCAGCAGCCCGGGAGGGAACACCGGGGAGCTGTTTTTT. This sequence joins TRBV2 and TRBJ2-2, with 7 nucleotides matching TRBD2. V dropped 6 bases and J dropped 1; count of bases not matched to a gene: 2. CDR1 and CDR2 from the germline V gene are SNHLY and FYNNEI. The CDR3 has 14 residues.

The chain recombines TRBV2 with TRBJ2-1; 14 positions agree with TRBD2. Trimming took 8 bases from V and 9 from J; bases not matched to a gene: 9. Germline CDR1 SNHLY, CDR2 FYNNEI. The CDR3 has 15 amino acids. The CDR3: CASRLAGGPSIEQFF. CDR3 in DNA: TGTGCCAGCCGACTAGCGGGGGGGCCAAGTATTGAGCAGTTCTTC.

V and J are TRBV6-4 and TRBJ1-6; 8 positions agree with TRBD1. The CDR3 has 15 amino acids. CDR1 and CDR2 from the germline V gene are MRHNA and SNTAGT. V lost 6 bases, J lost 7 bases, and 8 bases stayed unmatched. The CDR3 region has the DNA TGTGCCAGCAGATCACAGGGGGGTGGCAATTCACCCCTCCACTTT. The encoded protein is CASRSQGGGNSPLHF.

The V call is TRBV19, the J call TRBJ2-1; 10 positions agree with TRBD2. This CDR3 region has 15 residues. CDR1 and CDR2 (germline): LNHDA, SQIVND (reference sequence). V was clipped by 4 bases and J by 3 bases; unmatched bases: 3. For the CDR3, the DNA is TGTGCCAGTAGTACTACTAGCGGGGACTACAATGAGCAGTTCTTC. This translates into CASSTTSGDYNEQFF. Based on the CDR3 plus reference TRBV19 and TRBJ2-1, the full variable domain is DGGITQSPKYLFRKEGQNVTLSCEQNLNHDAMYWYRQDPGQGLRLIYYSQIVNDFQKGDIAEGYSVSREKKESFPLTVTSAQKNPTAFYLCASSTTSGDYNEQFFGPGTRLTVL.

A remark on this clone: Other DNA variants within this sample encode the same CDR3. The chain uses TRBV18 and TRBJ1-5; D is ambiguous. Looked up from germline, CDR1 is KGHSH and CDR2 is LQKENI. Trimming took off 3 bases at V and 4 bases at J, with 13 bases between the two ends. This CDR3 region has 15 residues. The CDR3 sequence is CASSPRPEPNQPQHF. CDR3 in DNA: TGTGCCAGCTCACCGCGGCCGGAGCCTAATCAGCCCCAGCATTTT. The whole variable domain, filled in from reference TRBV18 and TRBJ1-5, reads NAGVMQNPRHLVRRRGQEARLRCSPMKGHSHVYWYRQLPEEGLKFMVYLQKENIIDESGMPKERFSAEFPKEGPSILRIQQVVRGDSAAYFCASSPRPEPNQPQHFGDGTRLSIL.

The chain links TRBV11-3 to TRBJ2-3, with 9 bases that match TRBD2. This CDR3 has 15 amino acids. V dropped 4 bases and J dropped 5; count of bases not matched to a gene: 7. Germline V gene data show CDR1 as SGHNT and CDR2 as YENEEA. CDR3 sequence: CASSSRGGDGDTQYF. The CDR3 DNA reads TGTGCCAGCAGCTCGCGGGGGGGCGATGGAGATACGCAGTATTTT.

The chain joins TRBV23-1 to TRBJ2-7; 9 bases match TRBD1. TRBV23-1 is flagged as an ORF with uncertain function. The junction had 11 bases not matched to a gene; V was cut back by 4 bases and J by 4 bases. This CDR3 is 16 amino acids long. DNA for the CDR3: TGCGCCAGCAGTCCCTCCGGGGACAGGGTCAGTTACGAGCAGTACTTC. Its translation: CASSPSGDRVSYEQYF.

CDR3 protein: CASSGPMGGSDQPQHF. Here the CDR3 DNA reads TGTGCCAGCAGCGGACCGATGGGGGGTTCCGATCAGCCCCAGCATTTT. J is TRBJ1-5 and V is TRBV9, with a tentative D call TRBD1 (5 bases). The CDR3 is made up of 16 amino acids. Germline CDR1 reads SGDLS; CDR2 reads YYNGEE. The V and J ends lost 3 bases and 5 bases respectively, with 18 bases between them. Filled out from reference TRBV9 and TRBJ1-5, the complete variable domain reads DSGVTQTPKHLITATGQRVTLRCSPRSGDLSVYWYQQSLDQGLQFLIQYYNGEERAKGNILERFSAQQFPDLHSELNLSSLELGDSALYFCASSGPMGGSDQPQHFGDGTRLSIL.

This chain joins TRBV10-1 and TRBJ2-3; TRBD1 might be the D (6 bases). From germline, CDR1 is WNHNN and CDR2 SYGVQD (reference sequence). Trimming pared 2 bases from V and 2 bases from J, leaving 11 bases between. The CDR3 length is 15 residues. This CDR3 is CASSEVGAVTDTQYF. CDR3 sequence (DNA): TGCGCCAGCAGTGAGGTGGGGGCCGTCACAGATACGCAGTATTTT.

This clone was seen more than once but under ten times. This chain connects TRBV30 to TRBJ1-6; TRBD1 is a possible D gene (6 bases). This CDR3 comprises 12 residues. The V end lost 5 bases, the J end lost 7 bases, and 9 bases lay between the germline ends. Germline V CDR1 and CDR2: GTSNPN, SVGIG (reference sequence). CDR3 nucleotide sequence: TGTGCCTGGGGTAGGGGGAATTCACCCCTCCACTTT. Encoded protein: CAWGRGNSPLHF.